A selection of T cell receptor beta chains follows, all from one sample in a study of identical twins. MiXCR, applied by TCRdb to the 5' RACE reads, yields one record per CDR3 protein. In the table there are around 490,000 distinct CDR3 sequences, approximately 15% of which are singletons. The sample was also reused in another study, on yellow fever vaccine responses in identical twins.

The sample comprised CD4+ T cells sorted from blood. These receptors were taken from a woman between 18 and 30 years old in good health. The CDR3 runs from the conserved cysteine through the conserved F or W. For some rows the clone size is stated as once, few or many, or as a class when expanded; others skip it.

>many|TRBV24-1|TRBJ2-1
CATSQGAYNEQFF
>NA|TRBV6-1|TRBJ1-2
CASSPGGRNYGYTF
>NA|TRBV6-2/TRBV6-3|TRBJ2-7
CASRSQARPYEQYF
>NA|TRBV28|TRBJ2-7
CASTTGGLGSYEQYF
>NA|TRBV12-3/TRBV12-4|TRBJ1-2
CASSSDRAWFHGYTF
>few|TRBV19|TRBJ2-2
CASSQLAGAGELFF
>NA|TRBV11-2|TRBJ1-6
CASSGGQYNSPLHF
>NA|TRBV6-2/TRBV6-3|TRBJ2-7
CASSYWAGTYEQYF
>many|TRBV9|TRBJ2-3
CASSPLAGGTDTQYF
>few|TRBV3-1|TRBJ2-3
CASSRGAQGRTDTQYF
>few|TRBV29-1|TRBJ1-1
CSVDKENTEAFF
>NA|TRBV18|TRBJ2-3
CASSPPEGTDTQYF
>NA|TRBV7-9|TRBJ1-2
CASSLSNREYGYTF
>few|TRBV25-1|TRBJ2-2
CASSVRTGGIGELFF
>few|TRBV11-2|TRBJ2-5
CASSAAWETQYF
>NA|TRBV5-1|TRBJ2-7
CASSAGNPIYEQYF
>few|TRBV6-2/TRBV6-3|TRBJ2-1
CATGTSGRNEQFF
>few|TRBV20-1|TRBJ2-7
CSAYVAGRNEQYF
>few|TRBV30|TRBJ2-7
CAWSQGARNYEQYF
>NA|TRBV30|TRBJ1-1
CAWSQGTEAFF
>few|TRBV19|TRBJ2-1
CASRKRDYNEQFF
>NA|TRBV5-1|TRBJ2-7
CASSFRGKGTSYEQYF
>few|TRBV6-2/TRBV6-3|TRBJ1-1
CASSYFGYTEAFF
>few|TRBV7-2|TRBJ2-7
CASSQDSGRAGEQYF
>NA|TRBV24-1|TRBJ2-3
CATSEPAGTTDTQYF
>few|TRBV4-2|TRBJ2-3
CASSQDPYSTDTQYF
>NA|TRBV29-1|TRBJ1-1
CSVEFTGTGGEAFF
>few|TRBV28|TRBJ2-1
CASSFIQGQGGDEQFF
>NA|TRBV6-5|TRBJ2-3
CASSYTRAVGDTQYF
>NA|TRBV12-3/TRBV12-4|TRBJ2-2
CASSLSTGGTGELFF
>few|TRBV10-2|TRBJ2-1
CASSAINEQFF
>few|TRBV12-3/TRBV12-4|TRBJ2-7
CASSRDLMGEQYF
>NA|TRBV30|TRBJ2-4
CAWSAQGKGANIQYF
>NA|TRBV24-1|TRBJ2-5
CATSWGISGQETQYF
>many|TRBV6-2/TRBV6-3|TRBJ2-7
CASGPGGPYEQYF
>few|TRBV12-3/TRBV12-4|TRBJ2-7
CASSFVQGISYEQYF
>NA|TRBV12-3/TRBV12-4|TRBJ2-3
CASGLATDTQYF
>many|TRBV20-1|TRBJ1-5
CSARLGQEPQHF
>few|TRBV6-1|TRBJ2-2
CASSEPRTVNTGELFF
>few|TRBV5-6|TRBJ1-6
CASSSDVQGFYNSPLHF
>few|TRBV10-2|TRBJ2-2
CASSSRLADGTGELFF
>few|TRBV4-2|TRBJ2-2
CASSQGNGDTGELFF
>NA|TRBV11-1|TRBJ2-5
CASSLGQGIPYSGETQYF
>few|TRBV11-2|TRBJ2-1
CASSPPRLAGGPWNYEQFF
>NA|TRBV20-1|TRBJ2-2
CSASRLAGVTGELFF
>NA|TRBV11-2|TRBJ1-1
CASSLAGGRTEAFF
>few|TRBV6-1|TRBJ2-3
CASKPPVKTDTQYF
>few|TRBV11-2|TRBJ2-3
CASSPWTRGSTDTQYF
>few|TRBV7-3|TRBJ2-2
CASSTQSLAITGELFF
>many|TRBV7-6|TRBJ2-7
CASSSTGLAGPISYEQYF
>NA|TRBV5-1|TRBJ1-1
CASSLPTQTNTEAFF
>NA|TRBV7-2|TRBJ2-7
CASSFRWLGEQYF
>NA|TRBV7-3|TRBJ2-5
CASSPNSAGLAQETQYF
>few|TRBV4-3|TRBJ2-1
CASSQDKVGSYNEQFF
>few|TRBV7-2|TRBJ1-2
CASSFLRALNYGYTF
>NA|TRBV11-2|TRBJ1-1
CASSLDWTSNTEAFF
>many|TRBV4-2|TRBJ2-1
CASSQEPSGRMDEQFF
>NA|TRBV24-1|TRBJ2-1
CATRGQGWHEQFF
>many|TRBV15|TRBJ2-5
CATGPWGRETQYF